The 15 T cell receptor beta chains listed next were all sequenced from one sample in a study of T cell responses to AZD1222 COVID-19 vaccine (dated by TCRdb to the early 2020s). The sample's time point label, decoded: about 28 days (+/-7) after the second vaccine dose. The library was built by means of the immunoSEQ multiplex PCR assay. This immuneACCESS table, as held by TCRdb, lists in-frame sequences with V and J called but not all clones. Of the missing ones, under half trace to an unresolved V gene in checked studies; the others have no known cause. The sample contains roughly 50,000 clones, about 91% of them found a single time. 5.3% of the sample is in the top ten clones. The sequences come from peripheral blood, collected 28 days after the second AZD1222 dose. The receptor set was obtained from an adult who received the AZD1222 COVID-19 vaccine.

Note on this clone: The same CDR3 also results from other DNA sequences found in this sample. V and J are TRBV18 and TRBJ1-4, with 8 bases aligning to TRBD1. The V segment lost 4 bases and the J segment 5 bases; nucleotides outside the gene matches: 6. The germline V gene has CDR1 KGHSH and CDR2 LQKENI. CDR3 length equals 15 residues. The CDR3 loop reads CASSRSGGLNEKLFF. The DNA of the CDR3 is TGTGCCAGCTCACGATCAGGGGGCCTGAATGAAAAACTGTTTTTT.

This chain connects TRBV3-1 (or the pseudogene TRBV3-2) to TRBJ2-1; no clear D. The CDR3 contains 15 residues. Germline loops: CDR1 LGHDT, CDR2 YNNKEL (reference sequence). The V and J ends lost 0 bases and 0 bases respectively, with 6 bases between them. CDR3: CASSQDPSSYNEQFF. The CDR3 coding sequence is TGTGCCAGCAGCCAAGACCCGAGCTCCTACAATGAGCAGTTCTTC.

The rearrangement uses TRBV18 and TRBJ2-3; the D gene is possibly TRBD1 (6 bases). Between the trimmed V and J ends, which lost 6 bases and 4 bases, there was a span of 17 bases. Looked up from germline, CDR1 is KGHSH and CDR2 is LQKENI. This CDR3 is built from 15 residues. DNA of the CDR3: TGTGCCAGCTCCCTCACAACACAGGGACCAGATACGCAGTATTTT. Protein: CASSLTTQGPDTQYF.

This chain links TRBV19 with TRBJ1-5, with a weak D call TRBD1 (6 bases). Trimming removed 5 bases at V and 6 bases at J, with 11 bases between. Germline V gene data show CDR1 as LNHDA and CDR2 as SQIVND (reference sequence). The CDR3 is 13 amino acids. The CDR3 here is CASSQGFGQPQHF. DNA of the CDR3: TGTGCCAGTAGTCAGGGGTTTGGTCAGCCCCAGCATTTT.

The V call is TRBV19, the J call TRBJ2-7, with D possibly matching TRBD1 (5 bases). The CDR3 consists of 14 residues. The germline gives CDR1 LNHDA, CDR2 SQIVND (reference sequence). The V gene lost 5 bases and the J gene lost 1 base, with 12 bases spanning the gap. The CDR3 protein is CASSVTRDSYEQYF. The CDR3, as DNA: TGTGCCAGTAGTGTAACCAGGGATTCCTACGAGCAGTACTTC.

This chain uses TRBV27 with TRBJ1-1; 8 bases are shared with TRBD1. Trimming took 5 bases from V and 5 from J; bases not matched to a gene: 4. The CDR3 runs 13 residues. Germline V CDR1 and CDR2: MNHEY, SMNVEV (reference sequence). As DNA, the CDR3 is TGTGCCAGCAGTCCGAGGACAGGGACTGAAGCTTTCTTT. Translated: CASSPRTGTEAFF.

This clone appeared a single time. The rearrangement uses TRBV29-1 and TRBJ1-1; TRBD1 aligns across 8 bases. CDR3 length equals 13 residues. The junction had 4 bases not matched to a gene; V was cut back by 4 bases and J by 3 bases. The germline gives CDR1 SQVTM, CDR2 ANQGSEA. This CDR3 is CSVAGGRDTEAFF. The CDR3 nucleotides are TGCAGCGTTGCAGGGGGCCGGGACACTGAAGCTTTCTTT.

The chain has TRBV5-1 and TRBJ2-7; D might be TRBD1 (6 bases). Trimming left V 3 bases short and J 4 bases short, with 23 bases between. Germline V lookup: CDR1 SGHRS, CDR2 YFSETQ. This CDR3 is 17 amino acids long. CDR3 nucleotide sequence: TGCGCCAGCAGCTCGAACCCCGCCGGGACACGGGTGTACGAGCAGTACTTC. Its translation: CASSSNPAGTRVYEQYF.

This chain connects TRBV10-3 to TRBJ2-3; the D gene is possibly TRBD2 (6 bases). There are 15 residues in the CDR3. V gave up 2 bases and J gave up 2 bases, with 11 bases separating them. Germline V gene sequence: CDR1 ENHRY, CDR2 SYGVKD. Written as DNA, the CDR3 is TGTGCCATCAGTGAGCCGTTAGCGGTCACAGATACGCAGTATTTT. Its translation: CAISEPLAVTDTQYF.

The chain has TRBV2 and TRBJ1-2; 9 bases align to TRBD1. The CDR3 is made up of 16 amino acids. Looked up from germline, CDR1 is SNHLY and CDR2 is FYNNEI. The V segment lost 6 bases and the J segment 8 bases; nucleotides outside the gene matches: 16. CDR3 region: CASSREKDRGVEGYTF. In nucleotides, the CDR3 is TGTGCCAGCAGCAGAGAAAAGGACAGGGGCGTCGAGGGCTACACCTTC.

The V and J genes are TRBV6-5 and TRBJ1-1, with TRBD1 identical over 7 bases. The trim removed 0 bases at V and 6 bases at J, leaving 7 bases unmatched. Germline CDR1 and CDR2: MNHEY and SVGAGI. This CDR3 has 15 residues. The CDR3 sequence is CASSYSGGARSEAFF. The CDR3 region has the DNA TGTGCCAGCAGTTACTCAGGGGGCGCGAGGTCTGAAGCTTTCTTT.

V usage is TRBV28 and J usage is TRBJ2-4, with no clear D. The V gene lost 5 bases and the J gene lost 6 bases, with 17 bases spanning the gap. Germline V gives CDR1 MDHEN, CDR2 SYDVKM. This CDR3 comprises 15 residues. CDR3 amino acids: CASSQGTILGNIQYF. Written as DNA, the CDR3 is TGTGCCAGCAGTCAAGGAACTATATTAGGAAACATTCAGTACTTC. Looking up the rest from reference TRBV28 and TRBJ2-4 gives the full variable domain: DVKVTQSSRYLVKRTGEKVFLECVQDMDHENMFWYRQDPGLGLRLIYFSYDVKMKEKGDIPEGYSVSREKKERFSLILESASTNQTSMYLCASSQGTILGNIQYFGAGTRLSVL.

The chain has TRBV6-1 and TRBJ1-2; D may be TRBD1 (5 bases). The germline V gene has CDR1 MNHNS and CDR2 SASEGT. The germline V and J ends were trimmed by 2 bases and 8 bases, with 15 bases remaining between them. CDR3 size: 14 residues. CDR3 nucleotide sequence: TGTGCCAGCAGTGAAAATCGGGGGGTAAGCGGCTACACCTTC. It translates to CASSENRGVSGYTF.

V gene TRBV5-1 combines with J gene TRBJ2-7; the D is unclear. Trimming left V 2 bases short and J 3 bases short, with 6 bases between. Germline CDR1 SGHRS, CDR2 YFSETQ. CDR3 length equals 12 residues. The CDR3 sequence: CASSFLGYEQYF. The CDR3 bases are TGCGCCAGCAGCTTTTTAGGCTACGAGCAGTACTTC.

V gene TRBV11-2 combines with J gene TRBJ2-7; 8 bases are a match to TRBD2. This CDR3 region has 16 residues. Germline CDR1 is SGHAT and CDR2 is FQNNGV. V lost 6 bases and J lost 4; bases outside the gene matches: 14. The DNA of the CDR3 is TGTGCCAGCAGGAGCGGCGGGAGCGGGAGCGGGTACGAGCAGTACTTC. Protein product: CASRSGGSGSGYEQYF. Combining the CDR3 with reference TRBV11-2 and TRBJ2-7 gives the whole variable domain EAGVAQSPRYKIIEKRQSVAFWCNPISGHATLYWYQQILGQGPKLLIQFQNNGVVDDSQLPKDRFSAERLKGVDSTLKIQPAKLEDSAVYLCASRSGGSGSGYEQYFGPGTRLTVT.